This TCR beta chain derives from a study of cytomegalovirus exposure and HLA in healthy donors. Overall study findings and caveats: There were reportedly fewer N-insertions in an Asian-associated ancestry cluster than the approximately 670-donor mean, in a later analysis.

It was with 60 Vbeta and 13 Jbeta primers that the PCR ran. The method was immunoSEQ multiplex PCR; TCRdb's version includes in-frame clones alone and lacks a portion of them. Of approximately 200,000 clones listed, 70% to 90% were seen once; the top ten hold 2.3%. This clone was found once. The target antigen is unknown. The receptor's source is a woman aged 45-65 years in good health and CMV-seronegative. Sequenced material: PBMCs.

For the CDR3, the DNA is TGCGCCAGCAGCCCCGGGACAGAAGGCAATGAGCAGTTCTTC. Translation: CASSPGTEGNEQFF. The chain uses TRBV5-1 and TRBJ2-1; 7 bases agree with TRBD1. Losses at the gene ends were 4 bases for V and 6 bases for J; bases not matched to a gene: 7. CDR1 SGHRS and CDR2 YFSETQ come from the germline V gene. The CDR3 is 14 residues long.